This T cell receptor beta chain originates from a study of early T cells in non-severe SARS-CoV-2 infection. TCRdb fed the 5' RACE reads into MiXCR, producing one record per CDR3 protein. The sample lists roughly 64,000 distinct CDR3 sequences; about 10% were seen once. The CDR3 is made up of 15 amino acids. Deletions cut 3 bases from V and 1 base from J, with 10 bases between. The chain links TRBV12-3 or TRBV12-4 to TRBJ1-5; D is undetermined. The sample here was whole blood, taken at baseline. The origin of this receptor is an adult who was a healthcare worker with PCR-confirmed SARS-CoV-2 infection or an uninfected control (not recorded which). CDR3 bases: TGTGCCAGCAGTTTTAGTGTAAACAGCAATCAGCCCCAGCATTTT. Its translation: CASSFSVNSNQPQHF.